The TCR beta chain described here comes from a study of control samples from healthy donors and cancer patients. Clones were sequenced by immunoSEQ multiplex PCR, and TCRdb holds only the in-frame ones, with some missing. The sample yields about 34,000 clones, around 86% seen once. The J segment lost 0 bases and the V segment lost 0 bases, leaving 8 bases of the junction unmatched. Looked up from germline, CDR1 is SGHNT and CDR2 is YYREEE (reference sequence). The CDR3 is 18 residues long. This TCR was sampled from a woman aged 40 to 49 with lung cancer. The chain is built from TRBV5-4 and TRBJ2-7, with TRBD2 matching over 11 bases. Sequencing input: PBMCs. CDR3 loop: CASSLAISGGGDSYEQYF. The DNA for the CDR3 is TGTGCCAGCAGCTTGGCGATTAGCGGGGGGGGCGACTCCTACGAGCAGTACTTC. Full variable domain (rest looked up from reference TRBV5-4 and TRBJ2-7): ETGVTQSPTHLIKTRGQQVTLRCSSQSGHNTVSWYQQALGQGPQFIFQYYREEENGRGNFPPRFSGLQFPNYSSELNVNALELDDSALYLCASSLAISGGGDSYEQYFGPGTRLTVT.